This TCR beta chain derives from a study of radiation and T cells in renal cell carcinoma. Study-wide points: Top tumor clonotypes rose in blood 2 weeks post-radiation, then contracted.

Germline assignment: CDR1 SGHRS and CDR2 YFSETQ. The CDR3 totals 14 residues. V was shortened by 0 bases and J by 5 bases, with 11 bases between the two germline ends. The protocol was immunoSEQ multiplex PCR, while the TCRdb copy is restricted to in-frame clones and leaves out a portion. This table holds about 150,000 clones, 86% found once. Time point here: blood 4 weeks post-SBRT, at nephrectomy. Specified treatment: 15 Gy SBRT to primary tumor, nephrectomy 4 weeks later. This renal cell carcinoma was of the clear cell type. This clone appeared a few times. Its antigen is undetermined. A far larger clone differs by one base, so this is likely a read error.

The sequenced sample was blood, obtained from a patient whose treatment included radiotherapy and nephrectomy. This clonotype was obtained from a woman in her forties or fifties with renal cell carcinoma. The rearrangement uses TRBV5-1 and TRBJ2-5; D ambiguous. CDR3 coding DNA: TGCGCCAGCAGCTTGGCCGGGCACCGGGAGACCCAGTACTTC. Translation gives CASSLAGHRETQYF.